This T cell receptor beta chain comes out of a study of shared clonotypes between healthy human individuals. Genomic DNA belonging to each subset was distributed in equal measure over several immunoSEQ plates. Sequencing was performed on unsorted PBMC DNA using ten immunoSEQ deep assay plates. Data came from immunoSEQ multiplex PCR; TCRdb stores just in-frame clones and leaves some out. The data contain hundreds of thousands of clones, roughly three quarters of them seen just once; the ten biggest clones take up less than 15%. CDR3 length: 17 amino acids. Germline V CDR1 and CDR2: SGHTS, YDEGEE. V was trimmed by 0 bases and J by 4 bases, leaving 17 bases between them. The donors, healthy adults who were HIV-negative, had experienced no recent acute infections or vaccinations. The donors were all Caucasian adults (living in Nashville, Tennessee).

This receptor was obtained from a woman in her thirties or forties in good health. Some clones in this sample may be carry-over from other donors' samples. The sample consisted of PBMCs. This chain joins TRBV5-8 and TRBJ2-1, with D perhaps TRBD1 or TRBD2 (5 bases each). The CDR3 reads CASSLEGSGPLYNEQFF. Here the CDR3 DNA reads TGTGCCAGCAGCTTGGAAGGGTCGGGGCCCCTGTACAATGAGCAGTTCTTC.